One sample yielded the 14 T cell receptor beta chains listed below, sequenced in a study of shared clonotypes between healthy human individuals. The naive CD8 population came from CD45RO-negative cells selected for CCR7, without terminally differentiated effector memory CD45RA+ cells. The assay was immunoSEQ multiplex PCR, and TCRdb's table has in-frame clones only and misses some. Altogether about 2.2 million clones are present, just over 90% being singletons, with the ten largest covering roughly 1.7%. The specimen was naive CD8+ T cells from PBMCs. All receptors derive from a man aged 18 to 35 in good health. Some clones in this sample may be carry-over from other donors' samples.

V and J are TRBV28 and TRBJ2-1; TRBD2 matches at 10 bases. Germline V gives CDR1 MDHEN, CDR2 SYDVKM. The ends lost 7 bases at V and 3 bases at J; junction bases unmatched: 9. CDR3 length equals 16 residues. The CDR3 DNA is TGTGCCAGCATAGGGACTAGCGACTTAGTCTACAATGAGCAGTTCTTC. Residues: CASIGTSDLVYNEQFF.

The chain joins TRBV4-2 to TRBJ2-1; 9 bases are shared with TRBD2. CDR1 and CDR2 (germline): LGHNA, YNFKEQ. J was trimmed by 6 bases and V by 1 base; bases with no gene match: 7. The CDR3 runs 16 residues. CDR3 loop: CASSQGLGLASNEQFF. The CDR3 region has the DNA TGTGCCAGCAGCCAAGGCCTGGGACTAGCAAGCAATGAGCAGTTCTTC.

V usage is TRBV9 and J usage is TRBJ2-5; tentative D call: TRBD2 (5 bases). The germline V gene has CDR1 SGDLS and CDR2 YYNGEE. CDR3 length: 19 residues. The V gene lost 3 bases and the J gene lost 2 bases, with 26 bases spanning the gap. CDR3 DNA: TGTGCCAGCAGCGGACTCCACGGACTTACCCTACCCGATCAAGAGACCCAGTACTTC. This codes for CASSGLHGLTLPDQETQYF.

The rearrangement links TRBV5-4 to TRBJ2-1; 11 nucleotides align to TRBD2. The CDR3 length is 14 residues. With 2 bases clipped from V and 7 bases from J, the junction kept 2 bases outside the gene matches. CDR1 is SGHNT, CDR2 YYREEE, per germline (reference sequence). CDR3 nucleotide sequence: TGTGCCAGCAGCTTAACTAGCGGGAGAAATGAGCAGTTCTTC. It yields the protein CASSLTSGRNEQFF.

This clone was detected only a few times. The chain has TRBV10-1 and TRBJ1-2; 11 bases map to TRBD1. Germline V lookup: CDR1 WNHNN, CDR2 SYGVQD (reference sequence). The CDR3 is 12 residues long. The junction had 3 bases not matched to a gene; V was cut back by 8 bases and J by 7 bases. CDR3 in DNA: TGCGCCAGCGAGGGGACAGGGGGTGGCTACACCTTC. Protein product: CASEGTGGGYTF.

This chain connects TRBV5-5 to TRBJ2-7; either TRBD1 or TRBD2 may fit D (6 bases each). The CDR3 loop spans 14 amino acids. The germline CDR1 and CDR2 sequences are SGHKS and YYEKEE (reference sequence). Trimming took off 0 bases at V and 2 bases at J, with 9 bases between the two ends. The CDR3 region is CASSLEGGTYEQYF. As DNA, the CDR3 is TGTGCCAGCAGCTTGGAAGGGGGGACCTACGAGCAGTACTTC.

Note on this clone: At the DNA level, this CDR3 is encoded by other sequences in the same sample as well. The chain employs TRBV7-9 and TRBJ2-3; D is uncertain. Trimming pared 4 bases from V and 2 bases from J, leaving 1 base between. Germline assignment: CDR1 SEHNR and CDR2 FQNEAQ (reference sequence). CDR3 length: 11 amino acids. The CDR3 sequence: CASSSTDTQYF. The CDR3 DNA sequence: TGTGCCAGCAGCTCCACAGATACGCAGTATTTT.

V is TRBV6-1 and J is TRBJ1-2; D not certain. Germline assignment: CDR1 MNHNS and CDR2 SASEGT. This CDR3 has 15 residues. V was shortened by 2 bases and J by 5 bases, with 15 bases between the two germline ends. Written as DNA, the CDR3 is TGTGCCAGCAGTGAATGGGCGACGGTCCATTATGGCTACACCTTC. Protein product: CASSEWATVHYGYTF.

The J gene is TRBJ1-1, the V gene TRBV11-2; 10 nucleotides match TRBD1. The CDR3 loop spans 18 amino acids. J was trimmed by 3 bases and V by 3 bases; bases with no gene match: 13. CDR1 and CDR2 (germline): SGHAT, FQNNGV. DNA of the CDR3: TGTGCCAGCAGCTTCCCTCGAAACTCGACAGGGGGCCACACTGAAGCTTTCTTT. Translation: CASSFPRNSTGGHTEAFF.

V is TRBV11-2 and J is TRBJ2-5; TRBD2 might be the D (5 bases). Per the germline V gene, CDR1 is SGHAT and CDR2 is FQNNGV. Trimming took 1 base from V and 2 from J, leaving 11 bases between them. The CDR3 is 15 amino acids. CDR3 residues: CASSLGPRGQETQYF. Written as DNA, the CDR3 is TGTGCCAGCAGCTTAGGCCCCCGGGGACAAGAGACCCAGTACTTC.

The CDR3: CASSPWVRNTEAFF. The CDR3 bases are TGTGCCAGCAGTCCTTGGGTCAGGAACACTGAAGCTTTCTTT. This chain links TRBV27 with TRBJ1-1, with no clear D. This CDR3 is 14 amino acids long. CDR1 and CDR2 from the germline V gene are MNHEY and SMNVEV (reference sequence). Trimming removed 5 bases at V and 1 base at J, with 11 bases between.

CDR3 coding DNA: TGTGCCAGCAGCTTAGAACCAGCGGGAGACGAGCAGTACTTC. This translates into CASSLEPAGDEQYF. The V gene is TRBV7-8, the J gene TRBJ2-7; 8 nucleotides line up with TRBD2. Germline assignment: CDR1 SGHVS and CDR2 FQNEAQ. The CDR3 loop spans 14 amino acids. Unmatched junction bases numbered 4, after V lost 1 base and J lost 5 bases.

The rearrangement uses TRBV9 and TRBJ2-3; D may be TRBD2 (5 bases). Trimming cost V 7 bases and J 0 bases, with 15 bases left between them. This CDR3 comprises 15 residues. Germline values: CDR1 SGDLS, CDR2 YYNGEE. The CDR3 region is CASGQDWQSTDTQYF. DNA for the CDR3: TGTGCCAGCGGCCAGGACTGGCAGAGCACAGATACGCAGTATTTT.

This chain links TRBV6-1 with TRBJ2-2; TRBD1 is a possible D gene (6 bases). V dropped 7 bases and J dropped 1 base, with 10 bases sitting between them. The CDR3 totals 14 residues. Per the germline V gene, CDR1 is MNHNS and CDR2 is SASEGT. CDR3 sequence: CASITDRNTGELFF. The CDR3 region has the DNA TGTGCCAGCATCACGGACAGGAACACCGGGGAGCTGTTTTTT.